Presented here are 4 T cell receptor beta chains from one specimen sequenced in a study of cytomegalovirus exposure and HLA in healthy donors. PCR involved 60 Vbeta and 13 Jbeta primers. Data came from immunoSEQ multiplex PCR; TCRdb stores just in-frame clones and leaves some out. The sample lists more than 110,000 clones; around 70% were seen once. Source material: PBMCs. These receptors came from a woman younger than 45 in good health and CMV-seronegative.

V usage is TRBV10-3 and J usage is TRBJ2-1, with 9 bases matching TRBD2. The CDR3 runs 14 residues. Germline loops: CDR1 ENHRY, CDR2 SYGVKD. Trimming removed 6 bases from V and 7 bases from J; junction bases left unmatched: 7. The CDR3 is CAIRASGNTNEQFF. CDR3 in DNA: TGTGCCATCAGGGCTAGCGGGAATACGAATGAGCAGTTCTTC.

The chain carries TRBV28 and TRBJ2-1, with D perhaps TRBD1 (6 bases). Trimming took off 2 bases at V and 5 bases at J, with 13 bases between the two ends. Germline-derived CDR1 and CDR2 are MDHEN and SYDVKM. This CDR3 has 15 amino acids. CDR3 sequence: CASSLNRARDNEQFF. In DNA, the CDR3 is TGTGCCAGCAGTTTAAACAGGGCTAGGGACAATGAGCAGTTCTTC.

This clone has only a few counts. V and J are TRBV30 and TRBJ2-2; possible D gene TRBD2, 5 bases. This CDR3 is 15 amino acids long. V was shortened by 3 bases and J by 3 bases, with 14 bases between the two germline ends. Germline values: CDR1 GTSNPN, CDR2 SVGIG (reference sequence). CDR3 loop: CAWRRMDSDTGELFF. The CDR3 nucleotides are TGTGCCTGGAGGAGGATGGACTCAGACACCGGGGAGCTGTTTTTT.

The chain has TRBV7-6 and TRBJ2-5, with 7 bases that match TRBD1. The junction had 8 bases not matched to a gene; V was cut back by 5 bases and J by 5 bases. This CDR3 spans 14 amino acids. Looked up from germline, CDR1 is SGHVS and CDR2 is FNYEAQ. CDR3 protein: CASSRTGVRETQYF. In DNA, the CDR3 is TGTGCCAGCAGCCGAACAGGGGTGAGGGAGACCCAGTACTTC.